This T cell receptor beta chain comes out of a study of response to subunit inactivated influenza vaccine. TCRdb redid the calling of the RT-PCR reads with MiXCR, one entry per CDR3 protein. The sample has roughly 760,000 distinct CDR3 sequences; 21% are singletons. This specimen was PBMCs from blood, taken 5 days after vaccination. The origin of this receptor is a man over 45 who received an inactivated influenza vaccine.

CDR3 sequence reads: CASSPEGTGRYEQYF. The CDR3 region has the DNA TGTGCCAGCAGCCCCGAAGGAACAGGGCGCTACGAGCAGTACTTC. The V gene is TRBV5-4, the J gene TRBJ2-7; D possibly corresponds to TRBD1 (6 bases). The germline V and J ends were trimmed by 4 bases and 3 bases, with 17 bases remaining between them. CDR1 and CDR2 (germline): SGHNT, YYREEE (reference sequence). The CDR3 consists of 15 residues.